What follows are 8 T cell receptor beta chains derived from one specimen sequenced in a study of blood T cell repertoires in COVID-19. Data came from immunoSEQ multiplex PCR; TCRdb stores just in-frame clones and leaves some out. The table lists about 240,000 clones, roughly four fifths of them singletons. Input material: peripheral blood. The receptor set was obtained from a woman in her sixties or seventies with active or convalescent COVID-19.

This clone was observed a single time. The junction and the germline gene differ at one end; a read error may be behind it. Other DNA sequences in the same sample also yield this CDR3. The J gene is TRBJ2-7, the V gene TRBV30; TRBD2 matches at 12 bases. This CDR3 region has 18 residues. The germline CDR1 and CDR2 sequences are GTSNPN and SVGIG (reference sequence). The CDR3, as DNA: TGTGCCTGGAGTGTACCCCTCATCCTAGCGGGGGGGCGATACGAACAGTACTTC. Translated: CAWSVPLILAGGRYEQYF.

The chain is built from TRBV13 and TRBJ2-6, with D maybe TRBD1 (6 bases). The CDR3 has 15 amino acids. Trimming left V 4 bases short and J 2 bases short, with 9 bases between. CDR1 is PRHDT, CDR2 FYEKMQ, per germline (reference sequence). This chain's CDR3 is CASSSTGAGANVLTF. The DNA of the CDR3 is TGTGCCAGCAGCTCGACAGGTGCTGGGGCCAACGTCCTGACTTTC.

The J gene is TRBJ1-6, the V gene TRBV7-8, with a possible D match to TRBD1 (6 bases). Per the germline V gene, CDR1 is SGHVS and CDR2 is FQNEAQ. CDR3 length: 14 residues. V was cut by 0 bases and J by 6 bases, with 6 bases left in between. For the CDR3, the DNA is TGTGCCAGCAGCTTAGCAGGGGGTAATTCACCCCTCCACTTT. Protein sequence: CASSLAGGNSPLHF.

V is TRBV5-5 and J is TRBJ2-1; 9 bases are shared with TRBD1. The CDR3 covers 17 residues. Germline values: CDR1 SGHKS, CDR2 YYEKEE (reference sequence). V was clipped by 3 bases and J by 9 bases; unmatched bases: 16. The CDR3 protein is CASSSPGPGQGGGEQFF. The CDR3 DNA follows: TGTGCCAGCAGCTCCCCCGGTCCGGGACAGGGCGGTGGTGAGCAGTTCTTC.

This sequence joins TRBV10-3 and TRBJ2-7, with D unclear. V was clipped by 3 bases and J by 0 bases, with 9 bases between them. CDR3 size: 14 residues. Per germline, CDR1 ENHRY and CDR2 SYGVKD. The CDR3 sequence is CAISEEPSSYEQYF. CDR3 DNA sequence: TGTGCCATCAGTGAAGAGCCTAGCTCCTACGAGCAGTACTTC.

V and J are TRBV19 and TRBJ2-7; TRBD1 is a possible D gene (6 bases). V was cut by 6 bases and J by 2 bases, with 14 bases left in between. CDR1 and CDR2 from the germline V gene are LNHDA and SQIVND (reference sequence). The CDR3 sequence is 14 residues long. The CDR3 loop reads CASRGARGPYEQYF. In DNA, the CDR3 is TGTGCCAGTAGAGGGGCCAGGGGACCCTACGAGCAGTACTTC.

The V call is TRBV30, the J call TRBJ1-3; TRBD1 might be the D (6 bases). The CDR3 extends over 15 amino acids. Deletions cut 1 base from V and 0 bases from J, with 10 bases between. Germline CDR1 and CDR2: GTSNPN and SVGIG (reference sequence). The CDR3 protein is CAWSAQGYSGNTIYF. As DNA, the CDR3 is TGTGCCTGGAGTGCACAGGGATACTCTGGAAACACCATATATTTT.

CDR3 sequence: CASSPGGQGGNEQFF. DNA for the CDR3: TGTGCCAGCTCCCCAGGGGGACAGGGAGGCAATGAGCAGTTCTTC. The chain couples TRBV18 to TRBJ2-1; 9 positions agree with TRBD1. Looked up from germline, CDR1 is KGHSH and CDR2 is LQKENI. The CDR3 sequence is 15 residues long. V lost 6 bases and J lost 6; bases outside the gene matches: 9.